Sequencing of this T cell receptor beta chain was carried out in a study of blood T cells in healthy people across ages. This clonotype was found a few times. The target antigen is unknown. The CDR3 loop spans 12 amino acids. The V end was cut by 8 bases, the J end by 8 bases, with 18 bases between. CDR1 is SQVTM, CDR2 ANQGSEA, per germline. Overall study findings and caveats: The recorded TCR beta diversity per million T cells decreased in a roughly linear manner with age. Across samples, TCR beta diversity tracked strongly with naive T cell percentage. When one million T cells were used, diversity estimates were thought to be underestimates.

Primers used in a second PCR of roughly 7 to 11 cycles were a sample-barcoded 5' primer and a J-beta primer mix. Every cDNA molecule carried a tag from a template-switch adaptor bearing 12 random nucleotides. TCRdb reprocessed the 5' RACE reads via MiXCR and lists one record per CDR3 protein. The table includes fewer than 800,000 distinct CDR3 sequences, roughly 21% detected once. Sequenced input: blood. This sequence was found in an older man in good health. The rearrangement uses TRBV29-1 and TRBJ1-2, with TRBD1 as a possible D gene (5 bases). As DNA, the CDR3 is TGCAGCTCCCGGGGGGATCAGTGGGGCTACACCTTC. Protein product: CSSRGDQWGYTF.